Presented here are 14 T cell receptor beta chains from one specimen sequenced in a study of T cell responses to AZD1222 COVID-19 vaccine. Using immunoSEQ multiplex PCR, the repertoire was profiled, and TCRdb retains in-frame clones only, with some absent. This sample carries some 60,000 clones, about 80% of them seen once, and the ten largest clones take around 3.5%. This specimen consisted of peripheral blood, obtained 28 days after the second AZD1222 dose. The receptors originated from an adult who received the AZD1222 COVID-19 vaccine.

The V and J genes are TRBV12-3 or TRBV12-4 and TRBJ1-1, with D unclear. This CDR3 comprises 12 residues. The V end was cut by 3 bases, the J end by 1 base, with 3 bases between. CDR3: CASSFKNTEAFF. CDR3 sequence (DNA): TGTGCCAGCAGTTTTAAGAACACTGAAGCTTTCTTT.

The chain couples TRBV5-5 to TRBJ2-5; D possibly corresponds to TRBD2 (6 bases). This CDR3 comprises 16 residues. The V end lost 0 bases, the J end lost 5 bases, and 17 bases lay between the germline ends. Per germline, CDR1 SGHKS and CDR2 YYEKEE (reference sequence). CDR3 DNA: TGTGCCAGCAGCTTGGCCGTCCAGGGCGGGGTTGAGACCCAGTACTTC. This codes for CASSLAVQGGVETQYF.

This sequence joins TRBV7-9 and TRBJ1-6; D is unclear. The V gene lost 1 base and the J gene lost 10 bases, with 14 bases spanning the gap. In germline, CDR1 is SEHNR, CDR2 FQNEAQ (reference sequence). This CDR3 comprises 15 residues. The CDR3 nucleotides are TGTGCCAGCAGCTTAGTAGCCGGGCCCGAATCACCCCTCCACTTT. This sequence encodes CASSLVAGPESPLHF. The complete variable domain, with remaining parts taken from reference TRBV7-9 and TRBJ1-6, reads DTGVSQNPRHKITKRGQNVTFRCDPISEHNRLYWYRQTLGQGPEFLTYFQNEAQLEKSRLLSDRFSAERPKGSFSTLEIQRTEQGDSAMYLCASSLVAGPESPLHFGNGTRLTVT.

A single count supports this clone. The rearrangement links TRBV25-1 to TRBJ1-5; possible D gene TRBD1, 5 bases. CDR1 and CDR2 from the germline V gene are MGHDK and SYGVNS. The CDR3 extends over 15 amino acids. The V end lost 6 bases, the J end lost 9 bases, and 21 bases lay between the germline ends. CDR3 nucleotides: TGTGCCAGCAGCTACGGGACGGGCTCCGTGTGGCCCCAGCATTTT. Its protein product is CASSYGTGSVWPQHF.

The gene calls are TRBV5-1 and TRBJ1-2, with D perhaps TRBD1 (6 bases). Trimming shortened V by 4 bases and J by 5 bases, and 15 bases separated the two germline ends. Per germline, CDR1 SGHRS and CDR2 YFSETQ. The length of the CDR3 is 14 residues. CDR3 sequence: CASSPQQGGYGYTF. The DNA of the CDR3 is TGCGCCAGCAGCCCACAACAGGGAGGGTATGGCTACACCTTC.

The gene calls are TRBV3-1 (or the pseudogene TRBV3-2) and TRBJ1-5; 8 bases map to TRBD1. Germline trimming cut 3 bases from V and 2 bases from J; bases unmatched to any gene: 6. Germline V lookup: CDR1 LGHDT, CDR2 YNNKEL (reference sequence). The CDR3 loop spans 16 amino acids. The CDR3 DNA reads TGTGCCAGCAGCCACCGCGACAGGGGTGGCAATCAGCCCCAGCATTTT. As protein: CASSHRDRGGNQPQHF.

This chain uses TRBV7-8 with TRBJ1-6; TRBD1 is a possible D gene (6 bases). The CDR3 loop spans 18 amino acids. The germline V gene encodes CDR1 SGHVS and CDR2 FQNEAQ. Trimming pared 2 bases from V and 9 bases from J, leaving 23 bases between. The DNA of the CDR3 is TGTGCCAGCAGCTTACAGACCCCCGGTCAGGGGCAGGGTTCACCCCTCCACTTT. Translated, it gives CASSLQTPGQGQGSPLHF.

The chain carries TRBV6-1 and TRBJ1-5, with D unresolved. The CDR3 has 15 amino acids. The germline V gene has CDR1 MNHNS and CDR2 SASEGT. V lost 0 bases, J lost 7 bases, and 13 bases lay in between. CDR3 residues: CASSEAWWSPQPQHF. DNA of the CDR3: TGTGCCAGCAGTGAAGCGTGGTGGTCCCCCCAGCCCCAGCATTTT.

This clone has only a few counts. The chain links TRBV5-8 to TRBJ2-5; weak D call: TRBD2 (7 bases). This CDR3 has 16 residues. The germline V and J ends were trimmed by 3 bases and 4 bases, with 19 bases remaining between them. Per the germline V gene, CDR1 is SGHTS and CDR2 is YDEGEE. DNA of the CDR3: TGTGCCAGCAGCTCCGGAGGGGGACTACAGGGAGAGACCCAGTACTTC. Translation gives CASSSGGGLQGETQYF. The full variable domain, rest sourced from reference TRBV5-8 and TRBJ2-5, is EAGVTQSPTHLIKTRGQQATLRCSPISGHTSVYWYQQALGLGLQFLLWYDEGEERNRGNFPPRFSGRQFPNYSSELNVNALELEDSALYLCASSSGGGLQGETQYFGPGTRLLVL.

This clone was detected a few times. The V call is TRBV19, the J call TRBJ1-1; D possibly corresponds to TRBD1 (6 bases). V was cut by 6 bases and J by 4 bases, with 21 bases left in between. The CDR3 runs to 16 residues. Per the germline V gene, CDR1 is LNHDA and CDR2 is SQIVND (reference sequence). CDR3 in amino acids: CASSAFRGGTVTEAFF. The CDR3 DNA follows: TGTGCCAGTAGCGCCTTTCGCGGGGGCACAGTCACTGAAGCTTTCTTT.

The gene calls are TRBV2 and TRBJ2-5, with 8 nucleotides matching TRBD2. Trimming cost V 6 bases and J 1 base; bases outside gene matches: 10. The CDR3 loop spans 16 amino acids. Germline CDR1 reads SNHLY; CDR2 reads FYNNEI. The CDR3 bases are TGTGCCAGCAGAGGACTAGCTCCAAATGTCCAAGAGACCCAGTACTTC. This sequence encodes CASRGLAPNVQETQYF.

The V and J genes are TRBV28 and TRBJ1-2, with D hard to call. With 1 base removed from V and 7 bases from J, the gap between germline ends came to 10 bases. Germline CDR1 MDHEN, CDR2 SYDVKM. The CDR3 runs 13 residues. DNA of the CDR3: TGTGCCAGCAGTTTATCGGGCGGTTTTGGCTACACCTTC. Encoded protein: CASSLSGGFGYTF.

The chain has TRBV28 and TRBJ1-5; no clear D gene. The CDR3 runs 12 residues. Germline V gene sequence: CDR1 MDHEN, CDR2 SYDVKM. The V end lost 8 bases, the J end lost 3 bases, and 8 bases lay between the germline ends. The CDR3 sequence is CASRPPNQPQHF. The CDR3 bases are TGTGCCAGCCGCCCACCCAATCAGCCCCAGCATTTT. Full variable domain (outside the CDR3, taken from reference TRBV28 and TRBJ1-5): DVKVTQSSRYLVKRTGEKVFLECVQDMDHENMFWYRQDPGLGLRLIYFSYDVKMKEKGDIPEGYSVSREKKERFSLILESASTNQTSMYLCASRPPNQPQHFGDGTRLSIL.

Worth noting for this clone: The limits of the CDR3 on the DNA are not certain, so only TCRdb's listed CDR3 is given. The chain combines TRBV28 with TRBJ2-5; TRBD1, the table's D call, lacks a check against the DNA. Germline assignment: CDR1 MDHEN and CDR2 SYDVKM. Including both end residues, the CDR3 is 15 amino acids long. Here the CDR3 reads CASSSSGHLGKTQYF.